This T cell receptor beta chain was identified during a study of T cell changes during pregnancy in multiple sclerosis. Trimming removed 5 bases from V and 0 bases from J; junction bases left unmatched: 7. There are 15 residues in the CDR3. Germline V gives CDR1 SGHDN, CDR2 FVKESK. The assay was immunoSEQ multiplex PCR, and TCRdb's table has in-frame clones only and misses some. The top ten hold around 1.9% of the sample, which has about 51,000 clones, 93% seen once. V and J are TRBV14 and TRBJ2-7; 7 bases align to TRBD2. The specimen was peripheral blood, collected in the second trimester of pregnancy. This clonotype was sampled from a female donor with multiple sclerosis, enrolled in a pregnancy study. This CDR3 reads CASSSGGILSYEQYF. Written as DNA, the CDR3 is TGTGCCAGCAGCTCGGGGGGAATCCTCTCCTACGAGCAGTACTTC.